Listed below are T cell receptor beta chains from one sample, sequenced in a study of identical twins. TCRdb re-derived calls from the 5' RACE reads in MiXCR, one entry per CDR3 protein. The table includes some 760,000 distinct CDR3 sequences, about 20% detected once. These data were also reused for a study on T cells expressing NK-cell markers.

Sample: PBMCs. The receptors were sampled from a woman aged 18-30 years in good health. Both conserved end residues are part of each CDR3. A D gene is named only where the DNA matches it firmly. Clone size is not always given. Where it is, it says once, few, many or a class for expanded clones.

CDR3 DNA	CDR3 protein	D gene	clone size	V gene	J gene
TGCGCCAGCAGCGCGGCCCTAGCGGGGAGAGGGGCCTACAATGAGCAGTTCTTC	CASSAALAGRGAYNEQFF	TRBD2	NA	TRBV5-1	TRBJ2-1
TGCAGTGCTACGCTGGGGGGGGGGACAGATACGCAGTATTTT	CSATLGGGTDTQYF	TRBD2	NA	TRBV20-1	TRBJ2-3
TGTGCCAGTAGCGGAAGACAGGGGTGGAATGGCTACACCTTC	CASSGRQGWNGYTF	TRBD1	few	TRBV19	TRBJ1-2
TGCGCCAGCAGCTTGGCTGGCGGGGCCCAAGAGACCCAGTACTTC	CASSLAGGAQETQYF	NA	few	TRBV5-1	TRBJ2-5
TGCGCCAGCAAGACAGGGATAGGGAGCTCCTACAATGAGCAGTTCTTC	CASKTGIGSSYNEQFF	TRBD1	NA	TRBV5-1	TRBJ2-1
TGTGCCAGCAGTTCCGAGGGGACAGAGACCTACGAGCAGTACTTC	CASSSEGTETYEQYF	TRBD1	few	TRBV6-5	TRBJ2-7
TGTGCCATCAGGCAGGGGAAGGGTGCAGATACGCAGTATTTT	CAIRQGKGADTQYF	NA	NA	TRBV10-3	TRBJ2-3
TGTGCCAGCAGTTACGGCGGGACAGGGTCCTACGAGCAGTACTTC	CASSYGGTGSYEQYF	TRBD1	NA	TRBV6-2/TRBV6-3	TRBJ2-7
TGCGCCAGCAGCCCGGACGGGCTTCGGAGTTTGGAGACCCAGTACTTC	CASSPDGLRSLETQYF	NA	NA	TRBV5-1	TRBJ2-5
TGTGCCAGCACCCTAGGGACCAACGTGAAAGCCCAGTACTTC	CASTLGTNVKAQYF	NA	few	TRBV12-3/TRBV12-4	TRBJ2-5